This T cell receptor beta chain was documented in a study of radiation and T cells in renal cell carcinoma. About the research overall: Nephrectomy followed 15 Gy stereotactic body radiation by 4 weeks.

Time point denoted: baseline pretreatment blood. Treatment reported: 15 Gy SBRT to primary tumor, nephrectomy 4 weeks later. After SBRT, blood was collected at 2 and 4 weeks, plus baseline. The V gene's germline CDR1 is SGHNT and CDR2 YYREEE (reference sequence). CDR3 size: 13 residues. The J segment lost 6 bases and the V segment lost 5 bases, leaving 7 bases of the junction unmatched. Findings and caveats of the study: Top tumor clonotypes rose in blood 2 weeks post-radiation, then contracted. Baseline intratumoral clonotype presence is unknown without pretreatment biopsies.

The repertoire was sequenced with immunoSEQ multiplex PCR; TCRdb's copy has only in-frame clones and lacks some. The table lists 94,000 or so clones, 82% of them singletons. At least ten counts were recorded for this clone. Antigen specificity is unknown. The sample here was blood, taken from a patient whose treatment included radiotherapy and nephrectomy. The receptor comes from a man in his sixties with renal cell carcinoma. The chain links TRBV5-4 to TRBJ2-7; 8 bases align to TRBD2. As DNA, the CDR3 is TGTGCCAGCAGACAGGGACTAGAGTCCGAGCAGTACTTC. It specifies CASRQGLESEQYF.